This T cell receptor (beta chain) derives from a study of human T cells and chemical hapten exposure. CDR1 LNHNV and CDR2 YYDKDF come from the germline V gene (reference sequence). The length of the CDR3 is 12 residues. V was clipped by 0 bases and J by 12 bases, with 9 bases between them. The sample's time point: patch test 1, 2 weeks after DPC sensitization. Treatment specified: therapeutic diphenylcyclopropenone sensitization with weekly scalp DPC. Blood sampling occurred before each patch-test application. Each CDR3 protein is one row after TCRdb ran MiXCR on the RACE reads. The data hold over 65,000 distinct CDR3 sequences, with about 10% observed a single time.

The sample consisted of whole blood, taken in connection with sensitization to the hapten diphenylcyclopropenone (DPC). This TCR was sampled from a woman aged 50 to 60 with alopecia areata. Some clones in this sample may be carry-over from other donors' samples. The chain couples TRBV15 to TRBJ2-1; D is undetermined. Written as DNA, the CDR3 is TGTGCCACCAGCAGAGAGGACCGGAGGCAGTTCTTC. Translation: CATSREDRRQFF.